This T cell receptor delta chain was identified in a study of gamma-delta T cells after stem cell transplantation. TCRdb reanalyzed the RT-PCR reads using CATT. The sample lists 2,500 or so delta-chain clones; less than 8% were seen once. The receptor was isolated from a human donor. It is not recorded whose cells these are; they may come from a transplant donor. The sample consisted of gamma-delta T cells.

CDR3 amino acids: CACDGLGANTDKLIF. The DNA of the CDR3 is TGTGCCTGTGACGGGCTGGGGGCCAACACCGATAAACTCATCTTT. The chain recombines TRDV2 with TRDJ1; TRDD3 aligns across 7 bases. The germline gives CDR1 GEAIGNYY, CDR2 EKD. J lost 0 bases, V lost 3 bases, and 6 bases had no gene match. This CDR3 is 15 amino acids long.